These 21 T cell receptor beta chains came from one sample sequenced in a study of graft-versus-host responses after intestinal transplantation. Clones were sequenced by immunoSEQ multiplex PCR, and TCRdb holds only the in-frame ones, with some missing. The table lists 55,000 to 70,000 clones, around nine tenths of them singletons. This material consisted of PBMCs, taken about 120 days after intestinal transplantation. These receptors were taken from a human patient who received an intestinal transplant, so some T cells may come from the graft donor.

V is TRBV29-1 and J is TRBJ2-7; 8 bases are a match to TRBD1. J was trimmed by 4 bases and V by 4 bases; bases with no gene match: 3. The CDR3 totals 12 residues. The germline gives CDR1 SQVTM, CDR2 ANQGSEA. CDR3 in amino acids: CSVVGQVYEQYF. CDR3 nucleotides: TGCAGCGTTGTGGGACAGGTATACGAGCAGTACTTC.

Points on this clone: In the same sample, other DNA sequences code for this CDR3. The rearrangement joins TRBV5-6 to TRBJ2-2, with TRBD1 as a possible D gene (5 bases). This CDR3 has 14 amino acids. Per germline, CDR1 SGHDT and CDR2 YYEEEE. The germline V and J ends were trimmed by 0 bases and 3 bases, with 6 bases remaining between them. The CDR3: CASSLGQYTGELFF. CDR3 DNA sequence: TGTGCCAGCAGCTTGGGACAGTACACCGGGGAGCTGTTTTTT. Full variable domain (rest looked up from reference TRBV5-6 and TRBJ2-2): DAGVTQSPTHLIKTRGQQVTLRCSPKSGHDTVSWYQQALGQGPQFIFQYYEEEERQRGNFPDRFSGHQFPNYSSELNVNALLLGDSALYLCASSLGQYTGELFFGEGSRLTVL.

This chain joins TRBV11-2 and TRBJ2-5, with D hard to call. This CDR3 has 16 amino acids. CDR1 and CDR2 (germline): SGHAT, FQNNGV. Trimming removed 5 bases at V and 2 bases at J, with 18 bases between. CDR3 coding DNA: TGTGCCAGCAGCCCGGACGGATTCCAAGATCAAGAGACCCAGTACTTC. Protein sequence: CASSPDGFQDQETQYF.

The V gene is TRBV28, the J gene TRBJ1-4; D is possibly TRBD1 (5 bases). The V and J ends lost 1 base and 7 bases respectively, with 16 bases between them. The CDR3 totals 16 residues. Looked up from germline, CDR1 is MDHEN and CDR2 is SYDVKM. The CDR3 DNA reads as TGTGCCAGCAGTTTATTTGGGAGAGGGGCTGCTGAAAAACTGTTTTTT. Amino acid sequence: CASSLFGRGAAEKLFF.

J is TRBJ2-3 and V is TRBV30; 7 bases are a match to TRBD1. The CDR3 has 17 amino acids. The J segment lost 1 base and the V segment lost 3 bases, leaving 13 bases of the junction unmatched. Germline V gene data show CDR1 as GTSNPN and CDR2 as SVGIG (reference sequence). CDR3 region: CAWSDRVGIMGTDTQYF. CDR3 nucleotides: TGTGCCTGGAGCGACAGGGTGGGCATTATGGGCACAGATACGCAGTATTTT. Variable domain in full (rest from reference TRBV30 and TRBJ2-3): SQTIHQWPATLVQPVGSPLSLECTVEGTSNPNLYWYRQAAGRGLQLLFYSVGIGQISSEVPQNLSASRPQDRQFILSSKKLLLSDSGFYLCAWSDRVGIMGTDTQYFGPGTRLTVL.

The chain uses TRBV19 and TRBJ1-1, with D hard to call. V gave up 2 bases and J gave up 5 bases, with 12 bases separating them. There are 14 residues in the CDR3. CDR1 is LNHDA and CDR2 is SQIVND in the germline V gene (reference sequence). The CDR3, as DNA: TGTGCCAGTAGTATATTAGGCGGGAGGACTGAAGCTTTCTTT. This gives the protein CASSILGGRTEAFF.

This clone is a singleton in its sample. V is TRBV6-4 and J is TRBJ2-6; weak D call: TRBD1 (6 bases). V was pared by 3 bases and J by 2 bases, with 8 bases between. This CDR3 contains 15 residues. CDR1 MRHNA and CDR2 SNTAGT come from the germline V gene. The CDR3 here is CASSETGTGANVLTF. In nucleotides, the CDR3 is TGTGCCAGCAGTGAAACAGGGACTGGGGCCAACGTCCTGACTTTC.

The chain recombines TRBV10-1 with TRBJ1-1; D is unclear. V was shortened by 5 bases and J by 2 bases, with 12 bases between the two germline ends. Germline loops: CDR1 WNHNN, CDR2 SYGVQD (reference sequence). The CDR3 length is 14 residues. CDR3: CASSLDTLNTEAFF. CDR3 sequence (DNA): TGCGCCAGCAGTTTAGACACATTAAACACTGAAGCTTTCTTT.

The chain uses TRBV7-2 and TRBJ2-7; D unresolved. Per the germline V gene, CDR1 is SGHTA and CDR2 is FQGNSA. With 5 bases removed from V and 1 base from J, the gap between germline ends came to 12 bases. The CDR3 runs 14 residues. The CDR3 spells CASSRNRASYEQYF. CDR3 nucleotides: TGTGCCAGCAGCCGGAATCGGGCTTCCTACGAGCAGTACTTC.

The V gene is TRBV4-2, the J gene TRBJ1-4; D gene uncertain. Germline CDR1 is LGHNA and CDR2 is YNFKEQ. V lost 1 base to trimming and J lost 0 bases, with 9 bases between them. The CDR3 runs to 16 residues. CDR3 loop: CASSQASESTNEKLFF. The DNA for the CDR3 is TGTGCCAGCAGCCAAGCCTCGGAATCAACTAATGAAAAACTGTTTTTT.

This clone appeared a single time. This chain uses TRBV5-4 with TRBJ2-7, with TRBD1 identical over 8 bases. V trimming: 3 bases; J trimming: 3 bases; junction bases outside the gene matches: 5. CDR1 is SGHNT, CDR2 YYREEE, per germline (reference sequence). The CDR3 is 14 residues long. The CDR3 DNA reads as TGTGCCAGCAGCTATGGGACAGGATTCTACGAGCAGTACTTC. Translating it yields CASSYGTGFYEQYF.

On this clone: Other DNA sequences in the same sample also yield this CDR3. In nucleotides, the CDR3 is TGTGCCAGCTCACCACCGGCAGGGTGGACAGATACGCAGTATTTT. It translates to CASSPPAGWTDTQYF. V and J are TRBV18 and TRBJ2-3, with D maybe TRBD1 (5 bases). V was pared by 0 bases and J by 3 bases, with 10 bases between. The CDR3 loop spans 15 amino acids. Germline CDR1 is KGHSH and CDR2 is LQKENI.

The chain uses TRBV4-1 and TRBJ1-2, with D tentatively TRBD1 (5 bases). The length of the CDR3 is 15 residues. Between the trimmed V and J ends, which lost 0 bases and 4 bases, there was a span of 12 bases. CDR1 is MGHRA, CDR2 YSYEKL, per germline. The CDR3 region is CASSQDEGSPYGYTF. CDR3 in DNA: TGCGCCAGCAGCCAAGATGAGGGGAGCCCCTATGGCTACACCTTC.

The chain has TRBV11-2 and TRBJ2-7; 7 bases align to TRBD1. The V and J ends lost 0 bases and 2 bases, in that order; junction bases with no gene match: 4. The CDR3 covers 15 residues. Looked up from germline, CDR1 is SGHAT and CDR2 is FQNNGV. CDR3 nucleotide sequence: TGTGCCAGCAGCTTAGAGTGGGGGACAGCCTACGAGCAGTACTTC. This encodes CASSLEWGTAYEQYF.

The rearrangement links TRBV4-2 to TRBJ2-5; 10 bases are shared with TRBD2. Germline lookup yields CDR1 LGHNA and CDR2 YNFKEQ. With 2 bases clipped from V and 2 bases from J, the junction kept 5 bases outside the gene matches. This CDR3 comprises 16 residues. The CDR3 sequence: CASSQPSLAGQETQYF. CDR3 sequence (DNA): TGTGCCAGCAGCCAACCCTCACTAGCGGGACAAGAGACCCAGTACTTC.

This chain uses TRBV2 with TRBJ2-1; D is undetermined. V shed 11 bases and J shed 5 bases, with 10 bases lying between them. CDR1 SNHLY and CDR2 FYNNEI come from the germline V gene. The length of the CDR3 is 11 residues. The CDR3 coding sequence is TGTGCCGCCCAGGTAAACAATGAGCAGTTCTTC. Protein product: CAAQVNNEQFF.

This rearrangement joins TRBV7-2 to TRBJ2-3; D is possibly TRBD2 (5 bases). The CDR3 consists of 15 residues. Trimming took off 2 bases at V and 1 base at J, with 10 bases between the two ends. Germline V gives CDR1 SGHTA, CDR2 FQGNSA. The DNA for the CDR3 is TGTGCCAGCAGCTTATTTTCAGCGGGCACAGATACGCAGTATTTT. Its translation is CASSLFSAGTDTQYF.

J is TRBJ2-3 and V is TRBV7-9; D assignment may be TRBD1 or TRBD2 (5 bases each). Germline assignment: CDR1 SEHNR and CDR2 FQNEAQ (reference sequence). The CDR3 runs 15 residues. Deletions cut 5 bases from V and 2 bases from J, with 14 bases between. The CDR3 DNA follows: TGTGCCAGCAGCCTCAGGGCCGGGGACACAGATACGCAGTATTTT. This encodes CASSLRAGDTDTQYF.

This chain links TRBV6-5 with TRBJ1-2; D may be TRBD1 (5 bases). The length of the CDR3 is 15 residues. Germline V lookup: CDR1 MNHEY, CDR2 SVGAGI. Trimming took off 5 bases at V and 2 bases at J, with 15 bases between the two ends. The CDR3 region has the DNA TGTGCCAGCAGTCCAGGGCCGGGCAGCAACTATGGCTACACCTTC. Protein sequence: CASSPGPGSNYGYTF.

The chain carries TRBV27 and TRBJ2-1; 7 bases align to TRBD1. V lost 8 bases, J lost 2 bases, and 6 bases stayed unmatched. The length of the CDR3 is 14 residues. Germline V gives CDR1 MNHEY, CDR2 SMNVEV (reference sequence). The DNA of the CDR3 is TGTGCCAGCTCAACAGGGGCAACCTACAATGAGCAGTTCTTC. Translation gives CASSTGATYNEQFF.

The CDR3 reads CASSQSASSYNEQFF. In DNA form, the CDR3 reads TGTGCCAGCAGCCAAAGTGCAAGCTCCTACAATGAGCAGTTCTTC. The chain joins TRBV7-6 to TRBJ2-1; no definite D call. This CDR3 region has 15 residues. V was trimmed by 5 bases and J by 0 bases, leaving 11 bases between them. Germline V gene lookup returns CDR1 SGHVS and CDR2 FNYEAQ. Using reference TRBV7-6 and TRBJ2-1 for the parts outside the CDR3, the full variable domain is GAGVSQSPRYKVTKRGQDVALRCDPISGHVSLYWYRQALGQGPEFLTYFNYEAQQDKSGLPNDRFSAERPEGSISTLTIQRTEQRDSAMYRCASSQSASSYNEQFFGPGTRLTVL.